The rows below give T cell receptor beta chains drawn from one sample of a study of cytomegalovirus exposure and HLA in healthy donors. Only in-frame clones appear in the TCRdb table, and some are missing; sequencing was by immunoSEQ multiplex PCR. The sample has 150,000 to 250,000 clones, 70% to 80% seen once. The sequenced sample consisted of PBMCs. Every receptor here comes from a man in his thirties or forties in good health and CMV-seronegative. CDR3s include the opening cysteine and the closing phenylalanine or tryptophan. The D gene is left open where the match is weak. Clone size is not always given. Where it is, it says once, few, many or a class for expanded clones.

CDR3	DNA	J	D	V	size	length
CASSLRQLSTNEKLFF	TGTGCCAGCAGCCTGAGACAGCTTTCAACTAATGAAAAACTGTTTTTT	TRBJ1-4	.	TRBV4-2	.	16
CASSLAVASGNKETQYF	TGTGCCAGCAGCTTAGCGGTGGCTAGCGGGAATAAAGAGACCCAGTACTTC	TRBJ2-5	TRBD2	TRBV7-9	few	17
CASSRTGGTGELFF	TGTGCCAGCAGCAGGACAGGGGGAACCGGGGAGCTGTTTTTT	TRBJ2-2	TRBD1	TRBV28	.	14
CASSKVLVGETQYF	TGTGCCAGCAGCAAAGTCCTAGTCGGTGAGACCCAGTACTTC	TRBJ2-5	.	TRBV21-1	.	14
CASVRVEGTEAFF	TGTGCCAGCGTCAGGGTCGAAGGCACTGAAGCTTTCTTT	TRBJ1-1	.	TRBV6-1	.	13
CSSLGDSGSSDTQYF	TGCAGCTCACTAGGTGATAGCGGGAGTTCAGATACGCAGTATTTT	TRBJ2-3	TRBD2	TRBV29-1	few	15
CASSLDSQSGNTIYF	TGTGCCAGCAGCTTAGATAGCCAATCTGGAAACACCATATATTTT	TRBJ1-3	.	TRBV11-3	.	15
CASSMLTGLGTEAFF	TGTGCCAGTAGTATGTTGACAGGGTTAGGCACTGAAGCTTTCTTT	TRBJ1-1	TRBD1	TRBV19	once	15
CASSLVATGIVGEQFF	TGTGCCAGCAGTTTGGTTGCGACAGGGATCGTTGGTGAGCAGTTCTTC	TRBJ2-1	TRBD1	TRBV27	.	16
CASSQGRQGPSGANVLTF	TGCGCCAGCAGCCAAGGAAGACAGGGGCCCTCGGGGGCCAACGTCCTGACTTTC	TRBJ2-6	TRBD1	TRBV4-1	.	18
CASSLGTGAYEQYF	TGTGCCAGCAGCTTGGGGACAGGGGCCTACGAGCAGTACTTC	TRBJ2-7	TRBD1	TRBV5-6	.	14
CASSDGTGVWGGYTF	TGTGCCAGCAGCGACGGGACAGGGGTTTGGGGTGGCTACACCTTC	TRBJ1-2	TRBD1	TRBV7-9	few	15
CASSPQLQVFTYEQYF	TGCGCCAGCAGCCCCCAGTTACAGGTGTTTACCTACGAGCAGTACTTC	TRBJ2-7	.	TRBV5-1	.	16
CASSQEGGTTGNTIYF	TGCGCCAGCAGCCAAGAAGGGGGGACTACTGGAAACACCATATATTTT	TRBJ1-3	.	TRBV4-1	once	16
CASSFGLAGGNEQFF	TGTGCCAGCAGCTTTGGTCTAGCGGGAGGCAATGAGCAGTTCTTC	TRBJ2-1	TRBD2	TRBV7-9	.	15
CAITQEAGVVDTQYF	TGTGCCATTACACAGGAGGCAGGGGTGGTGGATACGCAGTATTTT	TRBJ2-3	.	TRBV2	few	15
CASSFGGADAEQYF	TGTGCCAGCAGCTTTGGAGGGGCGGATGCCGAGCAGTACTTC	TRBJ2-7	.	TRBV7-6	.	14
CASSDAGTGVEKLLF	TGTGCCAGCAGTGACGCCGGGACAGGGGTTGAAAAACTGCTTTTT	TRBJ1-4	TRBD1	TRBV6-6	.	15
CASSLRSGGGYEQYF	TGTGCCAGCAGCTTAAGGTCGGGGGGTGGCTACGAGCAGTACTTC	TRBJ2-7	TRBD2	TRBV11-2	.	15
CASSLVGAGGFFQETQYF	TGTGCCAGCAGCTTAGTAGGTGCGGGCGGCTTCTTTCAAGAGACCCAGTACTTC	TRBJ2-5	.	TRBV7-9	.	18
CASGASRQGKGNEQFF	TGTGCCAGCGGTGCAAGTCGACAGGGAAAAGGCAATGAGCAGTTCTTC	TRBJ2-1	TRBD1	TRBV27	.	16
CASSLAGRSYNEQFF	TGTGCCAGCAGCTTGGCAGGCCGTTCCTACAATGAGCAGTTCTTC	TRBJ2-1	.	TRBV5-5	.	15
CASSRVQGGEQYF	TGCGCCAGCAGCCGGGTACAGGGGGGTGAGCAGTACTTC	TRBJ2-7	TRBD1	TRBV4-1	.	13
CASSPYRDIGSPSPLHF	TGTGCCAGCAGCCCCTACCGGGACATTGGAAGCCCTTCACCCCTCCACTTT	TRBJ1-6	.	TRBV9	.	17
CASRGGQSNTEAFF	TGTGCCAGCAGAGGTGGACAGTCGAACACTGAAGCTTTCTTT	TRBJ1-1	.	TRBV6-6	.	14
CASSVGLRDSQYF	TGTGCCAGCAGTGTCGGGCTTCGGGACTCGCAGTACTTC	TRBJ2-7	.	TRBV25-1	.	13
CASSILWGGQETQYF	TGTGCCAGCAGTATCTTATGGGGGGGGCAAGAGACCCAGTACTTC	TRBJ2-5	TRBD2	TRBV27	.	15
CASSQDWGGADATNEKLFF	TGCGCCAGCAGCCAAGACTGGGGGGGAGCGGATGCAACTAATGAAAAACTGTTTTTT	TRBJ1-4	.	TRBV4-1	few	19
CASSYSGVDSYEQYF	TGTGCCAGCAGTTACTCTGGTGTAGACTCCTACGAGCAGTACTTC	TRBJ2-7	.	TRBV6-5	few	15
CASSSSPVEEVFSYNEQFF	TGTGCCAGCAGCTCCAGTCCCGTTGAAGAAGTTTTCTCCTACAATGAGCAGTTCTTC	TRBJ2-1	.	TRBV7-3	.	19
CASSPRTRSTDTQYF	TGTGCCAGCAGCCCAAGAACTCGAAGCACAGATACGCAGTATTTT	TRBJ2-3	.	TRBV11-2	few	15
CASSSPSGSRVEQFF	TGTGCCAGCAGTTCCCCTAGCGGGAGTAGAGTTGAGCAGTTCTTC	TRBJ2-1	TRBD2	TRBV28	.	15
CASSSTRTGGSTGYTF	TGTGCCAGCAGTTCTACCAGGACAGGGGGCTCTACGGGCTACACCTTC	TRBJ1-2	TRBD1	TRBV28	.	16
CASSRDSGSGGYTF	TGTGCCAGCAGCCGGGATTCGGGGTCGGGGGGCTACACCTTC	TRBJ1-2	.	TRBV5-6	few	14
CASGNGQVAYEQYF	TGTGCCAGCGGGAATGGACAGGTCGCCTACGAGCAGTACTTC	TRBJ2-7	TRBD1	TRBV28	.	14
CASSPGQDTTDTQYF	TGTGCCAGCAGCCCCGGACAGGACACCACAGATACGCAGTATTTT	TRBJ2-3	TRBD1	TRBV5-4	.	15
CASTPGQGSEKLFF	TGTGCCAGCACTCCGGGACAGGGATCTGAAAAACTGTTTTTT	TRBJ1-4	TRBD1	TRBV6-1	few	14
CASSLREGPDNQPQHF	TGTGCCAGCAGCCTAAGGGAGGGTCCGGACAATCAGCCCCAGCATTTT	TRBJ1-5	.	TRBV7-9	.	16
CASSYGQASWADTQYF	TGTGCCAGCAGTTACGGGCAGGCCTCTTGGGCAGATACGCAGTATTTT	TRBJ2-3	.	TRBV6-5	.	16
CASSLGRELRTQYF	TGTGCCAGCAGTTTAGGTCGTGAGCTCCGTACGCAGTATTTT	TRBJ2-3	.	TRBV27	.	14
CASSRGGGDTEAFF	TGTGCCAGCTCACGGGGGGGAGGGGACACTGAAGCTTTCTTT	TRBJ1-1	.	TRBV18	.	14
CASSLLTGGNGYTF	TGTGCCAGCAGCTTACTGACAGGGGGCAATGGCTACACCTTC	TRBJ1-2	TRBD1	TRBV7-9	.	14
CASSSGLAGVEQFF	TGTGCCAGCAGCTCCGGACTAGCGGGAGTGGAGCAGTTCTTC	TRBJ2-1	TRBD2	TRBV13	.	14
CAISESIPGGSDTQYF	TGTGCCATCAGTGAGTCGATTCCGGGAGGATCAGATACGCAGTATTTT	TRBJ2-3	TRBD2	TRBV10-3	.	16
CASSPRDRDYGYTF	TGTGCCAGCAGCCCCCGGGACAGGGATTATGGCTACACCTTC	TRBJ1-2	TRBD1	TRBV7-8	.	14
CASLQGRGYEKLFF	TGTGCCAGTCTCCAGGGCAGGGGGTATGAAAAACTGTTTTTT	TRBJ1-4	TRBD1	TRBV2	.	14
CASVGQGNTEAFF	TGTGCCAGCGTCGGACAGGGTAACACTGAAGCTTTCTTT	TRBJ1-1	TRBD1	TRBV5-4	once	13
CASSRYGTGKDEQYF	TGTGCCAGCAGCCGGTACGGGACAGGGAAAGACGAGCAGTACTTC	TRBJ2-7	TRBD1	TRBV5-6	.	15
CASELVADSYNEQFF	TGTGCCAGCGAGTTAGTAGCGGACTCCTACAATGAGCAGTTCTTC	TRBJ2-1	.	TRBV2	.	15
CASSNTDTQYF	TGTGCCAGCAGCAACACAGATACGCAGTATTTT	TRBJ2-3	.	TRBV6-1	once	11
CSAGQPQTQYF	TGCAGCGCGGGACAGCCCCAGACCCAGTACTTC	TRBJ2-5	TRBD1	TRBV29-1	.	11
CASSRERQRNTEAFF	TGTGCCAGCAGCCGCGAGCGACAGAGGAACACTGAAGCTTTCTTT	TRBJ1-1	.	TRBV28	once	15
CASSEGSTGQYF	TGTGCCAGCAGTGAAGGATCGACAGGACAGTATTTT	TRBJ2-3	.	TRBV6-1	.	12
CASRDRGKETQYF	TGTGCCAGCAGAGACAGGGGAAAGGAGACCCAGTACTTC	TRBJ2-5	TRBD1	TRBV6-5	.	13
CALQSGTDYGYTF	TGTGCCCTTCAATCCGGGACAGACTATGGCTACACCTTC	TRBJ1-2	TRBD1	TRBV6-1	.	13
CASGTVSNQPQHF	TGTGCCAGCGGGACAGTTAGCAATCAGCCCCAGCATTTT	TRBJ1-5	TRBD1	TRBV6-1	many	13
CASRSPGQGRVRGYTF	TGTGCCAGCAGGTCCCCGGGACAGGGAAGGGTTCGTGGCTACACCTTC	TRBJ1-2	TRBD1	TRBV28	once	16
CASSFSVRGINQPQHF	TGTGCCAGCAGTTTCAGCGTCAGGGGGATTAATCAGCCCCAGCATTTT	TRBJ1-5	TRBD1	TRBV28	.	16
CASSLVGGNQPQHF	TGTGCCAGCAGCTTAGTGGGCGGGAATCAGCCCCAGCATTTT	TRBJ1-5	.	TRBV7-2	.	14
CSVEGMTGSSYEQYF	TGCAGCGTTGAAGGGATGACAGGGAGCTCCTACGAGCAGTACTTC	TRBJ2-7	TRBD1	TRBV29-1	few	15